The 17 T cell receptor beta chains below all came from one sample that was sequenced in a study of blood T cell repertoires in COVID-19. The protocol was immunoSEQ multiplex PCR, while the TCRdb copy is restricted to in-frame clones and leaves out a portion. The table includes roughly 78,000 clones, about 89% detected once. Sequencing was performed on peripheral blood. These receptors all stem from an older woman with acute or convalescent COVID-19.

The CDR3, as DNA: TGTGCCAGCAGTTCCTATAGCAATCAGCCCCAGCATTTT. Translating gives CASSSYSNQPQHF. The chain recombines TRBV6-5 with TRBJ1-5; D unresolved. V was shortened by 4 bases and J by 0 bases, with 4 bases between the two germline ends. In germline, CDR1 is MNHEY, CDR2 SVGAGI. The CDR3 extends over 13 amino acids.

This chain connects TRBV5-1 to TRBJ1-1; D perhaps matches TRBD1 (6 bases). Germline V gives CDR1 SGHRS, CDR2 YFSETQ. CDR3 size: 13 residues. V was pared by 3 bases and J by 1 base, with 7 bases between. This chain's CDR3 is CASSSTGNTEAFF. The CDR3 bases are TGCGCCAGCAGCTCGACAGGGAACACTGAAGCTTTCTTT.

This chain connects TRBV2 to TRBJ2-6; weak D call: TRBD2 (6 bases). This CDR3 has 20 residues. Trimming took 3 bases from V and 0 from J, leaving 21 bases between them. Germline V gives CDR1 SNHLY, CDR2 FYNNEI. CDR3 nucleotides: TGTGCCAGCAGTGAGCGGGGAGCCGGGACTGCGACCTCTGGGGCCAACGTCCTGACTTTC. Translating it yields CASSERGAGTATSGANVLTF.

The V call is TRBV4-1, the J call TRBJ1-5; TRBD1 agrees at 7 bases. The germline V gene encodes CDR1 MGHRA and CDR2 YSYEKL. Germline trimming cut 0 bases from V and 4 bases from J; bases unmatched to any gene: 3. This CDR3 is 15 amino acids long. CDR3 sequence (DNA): TGCGCCAGCAGCCAAGAGCCGGGACAGAATCAGCCCCAGCATTTT. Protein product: CASSQEPGQNQPQHF.

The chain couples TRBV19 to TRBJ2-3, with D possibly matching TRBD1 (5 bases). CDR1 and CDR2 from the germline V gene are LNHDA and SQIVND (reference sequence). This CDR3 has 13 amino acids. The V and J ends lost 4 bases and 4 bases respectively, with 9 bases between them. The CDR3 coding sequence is TGTGCCAGTAGTAACCAGGGTGCAGATACGCAGTATTTT. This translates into CASSNQGADTQYF.

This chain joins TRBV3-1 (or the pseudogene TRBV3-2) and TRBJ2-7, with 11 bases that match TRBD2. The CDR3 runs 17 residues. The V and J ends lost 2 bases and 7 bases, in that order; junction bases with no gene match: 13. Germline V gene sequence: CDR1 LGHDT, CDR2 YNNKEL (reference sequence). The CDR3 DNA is TGTGCCAGCAGCCAAATTGCGTGTAGCGGGGGGGCTTGGGAGCAGTACTTC. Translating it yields CASSQIACSGGAWEQYF.

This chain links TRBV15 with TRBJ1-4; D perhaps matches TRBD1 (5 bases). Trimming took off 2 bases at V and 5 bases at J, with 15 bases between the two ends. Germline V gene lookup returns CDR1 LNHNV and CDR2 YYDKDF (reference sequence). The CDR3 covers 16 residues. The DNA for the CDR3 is TGTGCCACCAGCAGAAACGCCGCGGGGGGAAATGAAAAACTGTTTTTT. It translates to CATSRNAAGGNEKLFF.

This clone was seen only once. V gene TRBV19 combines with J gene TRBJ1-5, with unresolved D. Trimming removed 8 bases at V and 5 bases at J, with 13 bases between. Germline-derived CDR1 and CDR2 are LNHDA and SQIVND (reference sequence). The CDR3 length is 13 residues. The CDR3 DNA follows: TGTGCCAGTGCGGGGTTTGGGGATCAGCCCCAGCATTTT. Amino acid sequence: CASAGFGDQPQHF.

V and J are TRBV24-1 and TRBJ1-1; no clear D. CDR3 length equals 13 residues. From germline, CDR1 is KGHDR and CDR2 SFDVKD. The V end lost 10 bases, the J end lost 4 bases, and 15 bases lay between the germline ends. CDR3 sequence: CATRGFYGTEAFF. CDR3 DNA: TGTGCCACGAGAGGGTTTTACGGCACTGAAGCTTTCTTT.

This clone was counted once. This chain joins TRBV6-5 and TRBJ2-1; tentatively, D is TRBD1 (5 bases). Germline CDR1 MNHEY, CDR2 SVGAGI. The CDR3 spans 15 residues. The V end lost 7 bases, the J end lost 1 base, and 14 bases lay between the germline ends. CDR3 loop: CASKVGVPSYNEQFF. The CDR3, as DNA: TGTGCCAGCAAGGTAGGGGTGCCTTCCTACAATGAGCAGTTCTTC.

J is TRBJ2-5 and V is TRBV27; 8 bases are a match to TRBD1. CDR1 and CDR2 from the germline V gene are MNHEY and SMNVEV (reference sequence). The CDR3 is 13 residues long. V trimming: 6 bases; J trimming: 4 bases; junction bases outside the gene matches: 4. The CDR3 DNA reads TGTGCCAGCAGATTCCAGGGGGCAGAGACCCAGTACTTC. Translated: CASRFQGAETQYF.

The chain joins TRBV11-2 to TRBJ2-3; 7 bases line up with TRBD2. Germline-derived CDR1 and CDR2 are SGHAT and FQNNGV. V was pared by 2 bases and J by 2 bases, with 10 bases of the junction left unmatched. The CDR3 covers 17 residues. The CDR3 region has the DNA TGTGCCAGCAGCTTATACTCTAGCGGTTCTTCCACAGATACGCAGTATTTT. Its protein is CASSLYSSGSSTDTQYF.

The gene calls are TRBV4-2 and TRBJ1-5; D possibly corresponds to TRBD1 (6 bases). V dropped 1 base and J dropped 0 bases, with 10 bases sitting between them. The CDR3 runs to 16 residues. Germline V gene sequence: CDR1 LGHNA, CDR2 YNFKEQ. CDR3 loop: CASSQASGDSNQPQHF. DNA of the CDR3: TGTGCCAGCAGCCAAGCCTCAGGGGATAGCAATCAGCCCCAGCATTTT.

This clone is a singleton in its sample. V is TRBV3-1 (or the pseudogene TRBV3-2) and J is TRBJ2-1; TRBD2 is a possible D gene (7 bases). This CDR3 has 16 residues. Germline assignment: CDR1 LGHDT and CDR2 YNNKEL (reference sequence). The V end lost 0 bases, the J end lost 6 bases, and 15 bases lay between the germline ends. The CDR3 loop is CASSQDGGGRSNEQFF. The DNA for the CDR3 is TGTGCCAGCAGCCAAGATGGGGGCGGGAGATCCAATGAGCAGTTCTTC.

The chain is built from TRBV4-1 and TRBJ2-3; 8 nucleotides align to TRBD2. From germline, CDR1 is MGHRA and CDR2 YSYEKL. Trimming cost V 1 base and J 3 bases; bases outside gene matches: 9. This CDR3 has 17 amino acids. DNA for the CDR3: TGCGCCAGCAGCCAAGGCCCAGGCGGGGGGAGGACAGATACGCAGTATTTT. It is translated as CASSQGPGGGRTDTQYF.

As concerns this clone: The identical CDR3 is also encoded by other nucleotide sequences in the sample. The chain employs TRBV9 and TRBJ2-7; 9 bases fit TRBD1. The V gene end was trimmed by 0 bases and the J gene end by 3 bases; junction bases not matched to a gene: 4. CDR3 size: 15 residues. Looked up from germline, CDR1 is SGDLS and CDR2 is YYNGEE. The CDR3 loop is CASSVAPGQGYEQYF. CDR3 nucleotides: TGTGCCAGCAGCGTAGCCCCGGGACAGGGCTACGAGCAGTACTTC.

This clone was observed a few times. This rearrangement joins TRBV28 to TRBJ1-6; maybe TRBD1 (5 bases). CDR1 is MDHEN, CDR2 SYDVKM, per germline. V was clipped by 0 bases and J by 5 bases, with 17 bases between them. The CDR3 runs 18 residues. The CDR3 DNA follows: TGTGCCAGCAGTTTATGGACCGGGACTGAAGTAAATAATTCACCCCTCCACTTT. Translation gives CASSLWTGTEVNNSPLHF.